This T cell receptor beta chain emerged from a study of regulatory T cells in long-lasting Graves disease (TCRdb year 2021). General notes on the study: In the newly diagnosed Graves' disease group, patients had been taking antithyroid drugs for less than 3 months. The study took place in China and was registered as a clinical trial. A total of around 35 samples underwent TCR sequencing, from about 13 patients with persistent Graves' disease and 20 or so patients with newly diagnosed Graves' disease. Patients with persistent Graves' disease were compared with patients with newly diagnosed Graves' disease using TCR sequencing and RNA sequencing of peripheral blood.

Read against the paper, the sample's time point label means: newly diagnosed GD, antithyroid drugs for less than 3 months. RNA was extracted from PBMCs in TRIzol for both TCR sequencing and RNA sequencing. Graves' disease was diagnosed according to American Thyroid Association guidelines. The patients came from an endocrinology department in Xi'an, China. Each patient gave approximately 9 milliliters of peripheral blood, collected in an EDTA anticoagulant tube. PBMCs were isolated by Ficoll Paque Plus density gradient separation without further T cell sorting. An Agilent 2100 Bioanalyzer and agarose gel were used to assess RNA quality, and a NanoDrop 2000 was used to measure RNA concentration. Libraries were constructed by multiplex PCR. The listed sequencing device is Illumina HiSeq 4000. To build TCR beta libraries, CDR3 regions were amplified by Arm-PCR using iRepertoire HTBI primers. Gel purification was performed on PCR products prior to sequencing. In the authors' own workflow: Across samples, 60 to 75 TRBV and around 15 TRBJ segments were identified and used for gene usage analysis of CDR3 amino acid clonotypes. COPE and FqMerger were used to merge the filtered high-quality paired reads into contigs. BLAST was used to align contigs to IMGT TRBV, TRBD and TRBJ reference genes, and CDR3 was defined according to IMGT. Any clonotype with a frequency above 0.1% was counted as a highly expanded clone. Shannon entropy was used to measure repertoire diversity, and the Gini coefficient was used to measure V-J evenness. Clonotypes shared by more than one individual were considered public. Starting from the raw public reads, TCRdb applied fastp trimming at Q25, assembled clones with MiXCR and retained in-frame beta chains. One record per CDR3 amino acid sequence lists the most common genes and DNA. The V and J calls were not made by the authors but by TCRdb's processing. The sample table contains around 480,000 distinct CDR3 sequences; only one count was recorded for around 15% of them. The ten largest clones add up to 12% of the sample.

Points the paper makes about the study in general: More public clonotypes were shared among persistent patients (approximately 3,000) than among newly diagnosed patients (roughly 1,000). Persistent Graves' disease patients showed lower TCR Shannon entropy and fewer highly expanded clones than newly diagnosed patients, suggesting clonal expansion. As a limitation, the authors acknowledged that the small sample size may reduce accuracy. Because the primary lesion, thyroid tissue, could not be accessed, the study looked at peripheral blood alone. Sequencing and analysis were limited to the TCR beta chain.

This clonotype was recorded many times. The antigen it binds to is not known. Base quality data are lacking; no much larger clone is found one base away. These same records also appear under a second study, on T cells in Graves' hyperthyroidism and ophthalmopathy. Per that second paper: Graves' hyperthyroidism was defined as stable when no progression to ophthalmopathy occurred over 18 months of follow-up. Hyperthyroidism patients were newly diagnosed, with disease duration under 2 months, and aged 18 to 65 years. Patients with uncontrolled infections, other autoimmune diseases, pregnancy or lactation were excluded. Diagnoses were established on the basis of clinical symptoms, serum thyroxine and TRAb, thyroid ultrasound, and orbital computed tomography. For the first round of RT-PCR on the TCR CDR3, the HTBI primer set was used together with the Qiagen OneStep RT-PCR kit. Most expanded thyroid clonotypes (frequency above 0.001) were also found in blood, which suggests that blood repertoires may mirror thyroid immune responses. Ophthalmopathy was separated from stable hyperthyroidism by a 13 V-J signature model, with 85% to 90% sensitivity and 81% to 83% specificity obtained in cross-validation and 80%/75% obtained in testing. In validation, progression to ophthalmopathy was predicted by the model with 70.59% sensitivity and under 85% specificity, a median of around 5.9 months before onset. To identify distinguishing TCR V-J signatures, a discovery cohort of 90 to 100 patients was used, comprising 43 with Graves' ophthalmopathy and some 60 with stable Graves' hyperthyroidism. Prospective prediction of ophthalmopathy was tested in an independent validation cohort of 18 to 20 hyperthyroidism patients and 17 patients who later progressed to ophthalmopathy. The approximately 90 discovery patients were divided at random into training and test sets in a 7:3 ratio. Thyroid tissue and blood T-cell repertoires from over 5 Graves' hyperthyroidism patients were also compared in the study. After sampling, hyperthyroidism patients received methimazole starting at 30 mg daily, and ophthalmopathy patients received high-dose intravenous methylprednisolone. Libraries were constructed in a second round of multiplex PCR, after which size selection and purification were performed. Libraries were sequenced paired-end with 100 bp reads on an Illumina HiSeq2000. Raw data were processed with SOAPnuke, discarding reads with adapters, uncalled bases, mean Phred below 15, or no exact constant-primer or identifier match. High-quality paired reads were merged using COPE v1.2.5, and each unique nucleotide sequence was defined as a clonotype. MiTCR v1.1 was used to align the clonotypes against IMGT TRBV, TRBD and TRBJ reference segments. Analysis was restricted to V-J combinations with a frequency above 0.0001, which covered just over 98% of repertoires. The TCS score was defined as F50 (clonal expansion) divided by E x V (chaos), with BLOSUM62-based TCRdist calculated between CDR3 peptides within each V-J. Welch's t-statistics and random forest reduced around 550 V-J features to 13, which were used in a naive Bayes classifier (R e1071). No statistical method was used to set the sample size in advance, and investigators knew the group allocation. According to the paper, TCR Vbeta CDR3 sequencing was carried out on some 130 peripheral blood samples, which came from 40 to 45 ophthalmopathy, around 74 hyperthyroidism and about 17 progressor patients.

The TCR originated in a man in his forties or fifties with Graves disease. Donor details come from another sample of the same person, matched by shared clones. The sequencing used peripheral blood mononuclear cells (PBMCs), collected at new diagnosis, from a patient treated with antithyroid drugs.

CDR3 sequence: CASSPPGSTSYNEQFF. The base sequence is TGTGCCAGCTCACCACCGGGGTCCACCTCCTACAATGAGCAGTTCTTC. Recombination linked TRBV18 to TRBJ2-1; no D gene is confidently identified. Sequences KGHSH (CDR1) and LQKENI (CDR2) are obtained from the germline V gene. There are 16 amino acids in the CDR3, from cysteine to phenylalanine inclusive. Only the CDR3 part of the read is kept: 48 bases, read in frame from the first base. The trim is 0 bases for V and 0 bases for J, with a gap of 9 bases between the germline ends.